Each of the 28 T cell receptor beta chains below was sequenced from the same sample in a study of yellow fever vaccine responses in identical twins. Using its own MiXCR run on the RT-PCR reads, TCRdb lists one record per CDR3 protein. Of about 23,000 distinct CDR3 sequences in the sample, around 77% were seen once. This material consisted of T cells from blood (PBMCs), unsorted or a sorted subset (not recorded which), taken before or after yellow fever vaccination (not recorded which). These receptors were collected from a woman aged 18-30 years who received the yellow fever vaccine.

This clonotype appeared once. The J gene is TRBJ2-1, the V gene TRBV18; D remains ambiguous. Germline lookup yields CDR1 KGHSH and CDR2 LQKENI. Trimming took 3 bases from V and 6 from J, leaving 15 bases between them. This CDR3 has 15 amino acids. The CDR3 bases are TGTGCCAGCTCACCCCGCTATACGGTGGGCAATGAGCAGTTCTTC. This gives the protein CASSPRYTVGNEQFF.

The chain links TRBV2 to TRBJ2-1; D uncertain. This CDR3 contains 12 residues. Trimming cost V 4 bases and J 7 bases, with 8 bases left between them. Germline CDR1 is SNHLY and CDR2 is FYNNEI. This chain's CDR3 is CASSVGINEQFF. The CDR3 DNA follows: TGTGCCAGCAGTGTGGGGATAAATGAGCAGTTCTTC.

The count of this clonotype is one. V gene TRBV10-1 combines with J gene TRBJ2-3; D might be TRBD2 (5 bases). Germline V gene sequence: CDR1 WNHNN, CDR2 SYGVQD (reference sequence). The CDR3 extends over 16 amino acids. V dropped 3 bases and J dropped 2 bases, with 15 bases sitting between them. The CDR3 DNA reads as TGCGCCAGCAGTGATTCGAGGGTCCAGGTCACAGATACGCAGTATTTT. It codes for CASSDSRVQVTDTQYF.

The CDR3 region has the DNA TGTGCCAGCTCACCTACCTACGAGCAGTACTTC. This translates into CASSPTYEQYF. V usage is TRBV18 and J usage is TRBJ2-7; D unresolved. The CDR3 runs 11 residues. V was clipped by 3 bases and J by 2 bases, with 2 bases between them. The V gene's germline CDR1 is KGHSH and CDR2 LQKENI.

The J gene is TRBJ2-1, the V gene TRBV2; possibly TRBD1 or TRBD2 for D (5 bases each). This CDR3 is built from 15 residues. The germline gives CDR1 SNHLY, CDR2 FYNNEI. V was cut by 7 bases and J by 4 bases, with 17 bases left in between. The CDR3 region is CASIPGKGEYNEQFF. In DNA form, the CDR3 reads TGTGCCAGCATTCCCGGGAAAGGGGAGTACAATGAGCAGTTCTTC.

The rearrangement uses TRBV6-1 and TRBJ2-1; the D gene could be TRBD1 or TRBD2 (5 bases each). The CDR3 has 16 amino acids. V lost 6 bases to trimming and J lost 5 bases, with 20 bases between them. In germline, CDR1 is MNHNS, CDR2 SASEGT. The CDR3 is CASRPILRDDNNEQFF. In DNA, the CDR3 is TGTGCCAGCAGACCCATACTCCGGGACGATAACAATGAGCAGTTCTTC.

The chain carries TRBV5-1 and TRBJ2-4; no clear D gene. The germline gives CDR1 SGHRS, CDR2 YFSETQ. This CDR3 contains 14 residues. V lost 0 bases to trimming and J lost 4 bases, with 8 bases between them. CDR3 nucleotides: TGCGCCAGCAGCTTGGCGGCGCATAAAAACATTCAGTACTTC. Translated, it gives CASSLAAHKNIQYF.

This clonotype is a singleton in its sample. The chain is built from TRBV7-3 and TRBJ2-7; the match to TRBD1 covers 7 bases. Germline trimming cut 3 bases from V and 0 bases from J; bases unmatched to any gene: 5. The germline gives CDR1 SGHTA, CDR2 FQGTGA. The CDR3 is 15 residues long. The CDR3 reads CASSFTGQTSYEQYF. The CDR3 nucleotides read TGTGCCAGCAGCTTCACGGGACAGACCTCCTACGAGCAGTACTTC.

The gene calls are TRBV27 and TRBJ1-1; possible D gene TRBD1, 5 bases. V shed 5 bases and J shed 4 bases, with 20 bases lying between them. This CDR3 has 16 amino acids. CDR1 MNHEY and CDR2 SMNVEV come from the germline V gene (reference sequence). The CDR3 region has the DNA TGTGCCAGCAGTCCCCTATGGGGGAGCCTGGGCACTGAAGCTTTCTTT. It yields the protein CASSPLWGSLGTEAFF.

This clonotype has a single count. Written as DNA, the CDR3 is TGTGCCAGCTCACCACAGGGGTTGAACTACGAGCAGTACTTC. Its protein is CASSPQGLNYEQYF. The chain has TRBV18 and TRBJ2-7, with a possible D match to TRBD1 (5 bases). This CDR3 is built from 14 residues. V was pared by 1 base and J by 3 bases, with 10 bases between. Germline CDR1 reads KGHSH; CDR2 reads LQKENI.

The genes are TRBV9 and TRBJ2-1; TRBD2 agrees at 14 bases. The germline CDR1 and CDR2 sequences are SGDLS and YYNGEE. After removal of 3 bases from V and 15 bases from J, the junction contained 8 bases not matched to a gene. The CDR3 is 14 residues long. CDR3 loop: CASSAGLAGVPRFF. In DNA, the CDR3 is TGTGCCAGCAGCGCGGGACTAGCGGGAGTCCCTAGGTTCTTC.

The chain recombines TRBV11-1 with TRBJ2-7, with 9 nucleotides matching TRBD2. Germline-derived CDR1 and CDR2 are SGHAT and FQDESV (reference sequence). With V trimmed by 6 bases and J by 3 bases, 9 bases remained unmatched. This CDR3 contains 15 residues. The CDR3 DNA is TGTGCCAGCAGGCCGGCTAGCGGGAAGAGCTACGAGCAGTACTTC. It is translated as CASRPASGKSYEQYF.

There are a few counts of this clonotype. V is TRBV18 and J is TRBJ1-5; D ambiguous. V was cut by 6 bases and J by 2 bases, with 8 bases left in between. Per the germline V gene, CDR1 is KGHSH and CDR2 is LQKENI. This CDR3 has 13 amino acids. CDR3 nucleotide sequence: TGTGCCAGCTCCCCCGGTGGCAATCAGCCCCAGCATTTT. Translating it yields CASSPGGNQPQHF.

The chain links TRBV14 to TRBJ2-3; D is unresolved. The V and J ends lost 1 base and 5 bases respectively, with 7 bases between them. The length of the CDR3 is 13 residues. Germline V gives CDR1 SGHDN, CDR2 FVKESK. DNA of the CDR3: TGTGCCAGCAGCCAAGTGAGATTAGATACGCAGTATTTT. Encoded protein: CASSQVRLDTQYF.

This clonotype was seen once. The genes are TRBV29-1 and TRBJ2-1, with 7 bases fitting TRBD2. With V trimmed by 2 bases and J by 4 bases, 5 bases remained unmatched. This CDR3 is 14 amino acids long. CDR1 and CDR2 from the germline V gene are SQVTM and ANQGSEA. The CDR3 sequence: CSVELLAAYNEQFF. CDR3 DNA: TGCAGCGTTGAACTCCTAGCGGCATACAATGAGCAGTTCTTC.

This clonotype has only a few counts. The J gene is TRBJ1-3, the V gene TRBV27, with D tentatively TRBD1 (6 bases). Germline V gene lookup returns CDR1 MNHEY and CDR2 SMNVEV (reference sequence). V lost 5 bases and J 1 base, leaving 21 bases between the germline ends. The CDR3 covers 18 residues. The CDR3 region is CASSPQGPPSYSGNTIYF. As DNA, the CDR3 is TGTGCCAGCAGTCCTCAGGGGCCTCCTTCTTATTCTGGAAACACCATATATTTT.

The CDR3 region is CASRGPYEQYF. For the CDR3, the DNA is TGTGCCAGCAGGGGACCGTACGAGCAGTACTTC. The chain is built from TRBV2 and TRBJ2-7; either TRBD1 or TRBD2 may fit D (5 bases each). Trimming left V 6 bases short and J 4 bases short, with 7 bases between. Germline V gives CDR1 SNHLY, CDR2 FYNNEI. The CDR3 is made up of 11 amino acids.

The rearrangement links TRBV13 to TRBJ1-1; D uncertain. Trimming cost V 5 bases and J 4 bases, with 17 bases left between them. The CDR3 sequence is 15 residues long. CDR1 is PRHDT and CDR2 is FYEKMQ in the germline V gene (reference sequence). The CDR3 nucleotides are TGTGCCAGCAGCCTCAGCTCGAGGAGGACCACTGAAGCTTTCTTT. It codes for CASSLSSRRTTEAFF.

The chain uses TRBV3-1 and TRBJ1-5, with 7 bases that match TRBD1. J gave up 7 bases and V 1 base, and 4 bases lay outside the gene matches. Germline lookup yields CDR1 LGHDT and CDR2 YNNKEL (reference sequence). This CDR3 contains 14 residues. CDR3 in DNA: TGTGCCAGCAGCCAAGGACAGGGTGGACAGCCCCAGCATTTT. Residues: CASSQGQGGQPQHF. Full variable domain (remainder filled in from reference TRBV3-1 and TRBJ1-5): DTAVSQTPKYLVTQMGNDKSIKCEQNLGHDTMYWYKQDSKKFLKIMFSYNNKELIINETVPNRFSPKSPDKAHLNLHINSLELGDSAVYFCASSQGQGGQPQHFGDGTRLSIL.

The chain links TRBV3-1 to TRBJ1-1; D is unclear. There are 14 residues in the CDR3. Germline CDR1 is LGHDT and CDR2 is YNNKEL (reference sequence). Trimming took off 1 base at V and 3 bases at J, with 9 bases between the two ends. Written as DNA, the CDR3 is TGTGCCAGCAGCCAAGGACACAAGGACACTGAAGCTTTCTTT. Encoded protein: CASSQGHKDTEAFF.

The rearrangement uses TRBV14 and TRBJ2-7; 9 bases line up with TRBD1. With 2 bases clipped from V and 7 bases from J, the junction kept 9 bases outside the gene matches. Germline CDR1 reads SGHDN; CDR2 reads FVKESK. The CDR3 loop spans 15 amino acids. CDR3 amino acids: CASSQPGQGRSEQYF. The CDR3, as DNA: TGTGCCAGCAGCCAACCGGGACAGGGTAGGAGTGAGCAGTACTTC.

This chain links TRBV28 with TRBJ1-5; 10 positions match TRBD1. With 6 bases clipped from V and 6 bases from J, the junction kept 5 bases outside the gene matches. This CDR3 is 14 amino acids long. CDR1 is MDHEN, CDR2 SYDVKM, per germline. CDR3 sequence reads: CASRTGQGVQPQHF. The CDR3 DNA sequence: TGTGCCAGCAGAACCGGACAGGGGGTTCAGCCCCAGCATTTT.

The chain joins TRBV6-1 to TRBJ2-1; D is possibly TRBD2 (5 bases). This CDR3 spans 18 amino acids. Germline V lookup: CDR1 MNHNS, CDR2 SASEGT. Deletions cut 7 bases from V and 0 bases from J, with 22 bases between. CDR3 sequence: CASTQLGGLTLSYNEQFF. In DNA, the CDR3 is TGTGCCAGCACCCAACTCGGAGGTCTGACCCTCTCCTACAATGAGCAGTTCTTC.

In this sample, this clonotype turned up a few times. The CDR3 here is CASSPRQGKSSYNEQFF. DNA for the CDR3: TGTGCCAGCAGCCCCAGACAGGGAAAGAGCTCCTACAATGAGCAGTTCTTC. J is TRBJ2-1 and V is TRBV11-1, with 7 bases that match TRBD1. The length of the CDR3 is 17 residues. From germline, CDR1 is SGHAT and CDR2 FQDESV (reference sequence). The J segment lost 0 bases and the V segment lost 5 bases, leaving 10 bases of the junction unmatched.

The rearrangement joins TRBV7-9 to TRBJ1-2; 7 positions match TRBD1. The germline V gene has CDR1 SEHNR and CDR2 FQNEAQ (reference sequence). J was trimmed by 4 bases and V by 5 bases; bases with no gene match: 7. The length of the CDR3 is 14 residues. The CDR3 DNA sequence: TGTGCCAGCAGCGGTGACAGGGACAGCTATGGCTACACCTTC. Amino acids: CASSGDRDSYGYTF.

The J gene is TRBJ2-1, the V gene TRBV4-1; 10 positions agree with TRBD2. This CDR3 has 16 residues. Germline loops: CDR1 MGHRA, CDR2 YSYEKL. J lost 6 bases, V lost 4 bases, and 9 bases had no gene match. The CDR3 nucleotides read TGCGCCAGCAGCCCAGCCCAGCGGGGGGGCTTCAATGAGCAGTTCTTC. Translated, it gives CASSPAQRGGFNEQFF.

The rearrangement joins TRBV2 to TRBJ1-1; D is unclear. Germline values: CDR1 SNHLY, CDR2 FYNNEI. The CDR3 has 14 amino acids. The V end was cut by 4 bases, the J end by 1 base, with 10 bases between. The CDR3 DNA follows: TGTGCCAGCAGTGTCAAACTAGGGAACACTGAAGCTTTCTTT. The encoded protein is CASSVKLGNTEAFF.

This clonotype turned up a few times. The CDR3 is CSVEVNTEAFF. The CDR3 DNA reads as TGCAGCGTTGAGGTGAACACTGAAGCTTTCTTT. The chain uses TRBV29-1 and TRBJ1-1; D ambiguous. The CDR3 covers 11 residues. The germline V and J ends were trimmed by 3 bases and 0 bases, with 2 bases remaining between them. Germline CDR1 and CDR2: SQVTM and ANQGSEA.